This T cell receptor (beta chain) was captured in a study of cytomegalovirus exposure and HLA in healthy donors. On the study more broadly: A data release that came early held approximately 92 million unique TCRs from HLA-typed donors. Regarding the study as a whole: Associated with cytomegalovirus, according to the listing, were fewer than 200 TCR beta chains. In a later analysis, several top co-occurrence clusters appeared linked to parvovirus B19, influenza, CMV and Epstein-Barr virus.

The CDR3 is made up of 15 amino acids. V was pared by 6 bases and J by 5 bases, with 7 bases of the junction left unmatched. Germline V gene data show CDR1 as MNHNY and CDR2 as SVGAGI (reference sequence). With respect to this clone: Its target is not known.

Use of 60 Vbeta and 13 Jbeta primers characterized the PCR. Produced via immunoSEQ multiplex PCR; TCRdb's table is partial and in-frame only. This table has about 150,000 clones, roughly four fifths appearing once. This chain uses TRBV6-6 with TRBJ2-2, with TRBD2 matching over 9 bases. The sequencing sample was made of PBMCs. The TCR originated in a man aged 35-49 years in good health and CMV-seropositive. DNA for the CDR3: TGTGCCAGCAGGAATAGCGGGAGAGAGACCGGGGAGCTGTTTTTT. It is translated as CASRNSGRETGELFF.